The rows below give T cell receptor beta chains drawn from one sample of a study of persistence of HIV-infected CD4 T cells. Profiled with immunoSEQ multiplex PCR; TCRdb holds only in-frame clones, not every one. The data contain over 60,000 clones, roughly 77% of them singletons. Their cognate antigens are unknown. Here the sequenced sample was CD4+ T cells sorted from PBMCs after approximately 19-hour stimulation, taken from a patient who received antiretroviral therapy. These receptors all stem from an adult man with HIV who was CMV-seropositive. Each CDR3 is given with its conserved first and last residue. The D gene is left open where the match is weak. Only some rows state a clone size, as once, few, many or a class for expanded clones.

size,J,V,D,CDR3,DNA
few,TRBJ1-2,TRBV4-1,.,CASSQVGRVGLGTNYGYTF,TGCGCCAGCAGCCAAGTGGGCAGGGTAGGATTGGGGACTAACTATGGCTACACCTTC
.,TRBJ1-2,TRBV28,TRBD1,CASSRSGQGAGGYTF,TGTGCCAGCAGTCGATCGGGACAGGGGGCAGGAGGCTACACCTTC
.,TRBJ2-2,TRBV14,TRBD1,CASSRLGTGVSGELFF,TGTGCCAGCAGCCGTTTAGGGACAGGGGTGTCCGGGGAGCTGTTTTTT
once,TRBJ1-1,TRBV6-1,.,CASSEGSRPLRSHF,TGTGCCAGCAGTGAAGGGAGCAGGCCCCTCAGAAGTCACTTT
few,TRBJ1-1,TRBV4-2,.,CASSQVGVTEAFF,TGTGCCAGCAGCCAAGTTGGGGTTACTGAAGCTTTCTTT
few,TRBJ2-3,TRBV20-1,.,CSASQEIGWTDTQYF,TGCAGTGCTAGTCAGGAGATCGGGTGGACAGATACGCAGTATTTT
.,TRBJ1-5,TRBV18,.,CASSPIDHRASLSNQPQHF,TGTGCCAGCTCACCAATAGACCATCGGGCCAGCCTTAGCAATCAGCCCCAGCATTTT
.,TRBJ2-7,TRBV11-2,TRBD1,CASSRDRNEQYF,TGTGCCAGCAGCAGGGACAGGAACGAGCAGTACTTC
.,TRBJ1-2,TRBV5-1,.,CASSLDVGYGYTF,TGCGCCAGCAGCTTGGACGTAGGCTATGGCTACACCTTC
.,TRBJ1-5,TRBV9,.,CASSEDPGGNQPQHF,TGTGCCAGCAGCGAGGACCCAGGAGGCAATCAGCCCCAGCATTTT
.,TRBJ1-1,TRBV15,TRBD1,CATSRQGAEAFF,TGTGCCACCAGCAGGCAGGGGGCTGAAGCTTTCTTT
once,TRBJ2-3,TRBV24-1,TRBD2,CATSGRESAGGTDTQYF,TGTGCCACCAGTGGAAGGGAATCCGCGGGGGGCACAGATACGCAGTATTTT
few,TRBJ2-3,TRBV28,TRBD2,CASSLSGKDTQYF,TGTGCCAGCAGCCTTAGCGGGAAGGATACGCAGTATTTT